These 10 T cell receptor beta chains originate from one sample sequenced in a study of blood T cell repertoires in COVID-19 (dated by TCRdb to the early 2020s). The library was obtained by the immunoSEQ multiplex PCR assay. TCRdb limited this immuneACCESS table to in-frame rearrangements with V and J called. A share of clones is missing; checked studies link under half to unresolved V genes, and the rest is unexplained. The sample table holds some 160,000 clones, of which more than 65% were seen once. Roughly 14% of the sample is held by the ten biggest clonotypes. The sequenced sample was peripheral blood. All receptors derive from a woman of 80 years or more with acute or convalescent COVID-19.

There are a few counts of this clone. In the same sample, other DNA sequences code for this CDR3. The rearrangement joins TRBV5-4 to TRBJ1-1; D is possibly TRBD1 (5 bases). CDR3 length: 12 amino acids. Trimming took off 2 bases at V and 5 bases at J, with 7 bases between the two ends. Germline V gives CDR1 SGHNT, CDR2 YYREEE (reference sequence). This CDR3 reads CASSFGGTEAFF. For the CDR3, the DNA is TGTGCCAGCAGCTTTGGGGGGACTGAAGCTTTCTTT.

The chain links TRBV5-1 to TRBJ2-7, with 10 bases identical to TRBD1. The junction had 4 bases not matched to a gene; V was cut back by 4 bases and J by 6 bases. The CDR3 extends over 13 amino acids. Germline V gene lookup returns CDR1 SGHRS and CDR2 YFSETQ. The CDR3 DNA reads TGCGCCAGCAGCCCCGGGACAGGGGCCGAGCAGTACTTC. Protein: CASSPGTGAEQYF. The whole variable domain, filled in from reference TRBV5-1 and TRBJ2-7, reads KAGVTQTPRYLIKTRGQQVTLSCSPISGHRSVSWYQQTPGQGLQFLFEYFSETQRNKGNFPGRFSGRQFSNSRSEMNVSTLELGDSALYLCASSPGTGAEQYFGPGTRLTVT.

The rearrangement joins TRBV5-6 to TRBJ2-7; the D gene is possibly TRBD1 (5 bases). Looked up from germline, CDR1 is SGHDT and CDR2 is YYEEEE. The germline V and J ends were trimmed by 1 base and 9 bases, with 11 bases remaining between them. CDR3 length: 12 amino acids. CDR3 DNA sequence: TGTGCCAGCAGCTTGAATAGGGGCGGGCAGTACTTC. Its translation: CASSLNRGGQYF.

This clone came up once. CDR3 residues: CASSSGASGVSYQETQYF. In nucleotides, the CDR3 is TGTGCCAGCAGCTCCGGGGCTAGCGGGGTATCGTACCAAGAGACCCAGTACTTC. The chain couples TRBV7-9 to TRBJ2-5; TRBD2 matches at 9 bases. Germline CDR1 and CDR2: SEHNR and FQNEAQ (reference sequence). J lost 0 bases, V lost 4 bases, and 12 bases had no gene match. This CDR3 contains 18 residues.

Comments on this clone: In the same sample, other DNA sequences code for this CDR3. The chain uses TRBV3-1 (or the pseudogene TRBV3-2) and TRBJ1-3; D is uncertain. The CDR3 sequence is 15 residues long. The germline gives CDR1 LGHDT, CDR2 YNNKEL (reference sequence). V lost 1 base and J 0 bases, leaving 7 bases between the germline ends. Here the CDR3 reads CASSQVSGSGNTIYF. In nucleotides, the CDR3 is TGTGCCAGCAGCCAAGTTTCAGGCTCTGGAAACACCATATATTTT.

This clone has just a few counts. J is TRBJ1-1 and V is TRBV5-4, with D uncertain. CDR1 is SGHNT and CDR2 is YYREEE in the germline V gene (reference sequence). The V and J ends lost 4 bases and 0 bases respectively, with 16 bases between them. This CDR3 region has 16 residues. The CDR3 sequence: CASSPVQLSMNTEAFF. CDR3 sequence (DNA): TGTGCCAGCAGCCCCGTTCAGTTAAGTATGAACACTGAAGCTTTCTTT.

The CDR3 DNA reads as TGTGCCAGCAGGCCTGGGACAGGTGAATCCTATGGCTACACCTTC. This translates into CASRPGTGESYGYTF. The rearrangement joins TRBV5-4 to TRBJ1-2; 8 bases are shared with TRBD1. The germline gives CDR1 SGHNT, CDR2 YYREEE (reference sequence). Unmatched junction bases numbered 10, after V lost 5 bases and J lost 4 bases. CDR3 length: 15 amino acids. The full variable domain, with the rest looked up from reference TRBV5-4 and TRBJ1-2, is ETGVTQSPTHLIKTRGQQVTLRCSSQSGHNTVSWYQQALGQGPQFIFQYYREEENGRGNFPPRFSGLQFPNYSSELNVNALELDDSALYLCASRPGTGESYGYTFGSGTRLTVV.

The chain is built from TRBV27 and TRBJ2-5; 7 positions match TRBD2. This CDR3 contains 15 residues. The germline V gene encodes CDR1 MNHEY and CDR2 SMNVEV (reference sequence). The J segment lost 5 bases and the V segment lost 7 bases, leaving 13 bases of the junction unmatched. The CDR3 region is CASTPNSAGRETQYF. The CDR3 DNA reads TGTGCCAGCACCCCTAATTCAGCGGGGCGGGAGACCCAGTACTTC.

This rearrangement joins TRBV30 to TRBJ2-7, with 7 bases that match TRBD1. Germline V gene data show CDR1 as GTSNPN and CDR2 as SVGIG (reference sequence). Trimming at V came to 4 bases and at J to 5 bases, leaving 5 bases not matched to a gene. The CDR3 totals 12 residues. In nucleotides, the CDR3 is TGTGCCTGGACGAAACAGGGGCACGAGCAGTACTTC. Residues: CAWTKQGHEQYF.

A note on this clone: Other nucleotide sequences from this sample produce the same CDR3. The V gene is TRBV11-3, the J gene TRBJ2-1, with D possibly TRBD2 on 5 matching bases. Germline CDR1 reads SGHNT; CDR2 reads YENEEA. V was trimmed by 0 bases and J by 7 bases, leaving 7 bases between them. The CDR3 runs 13 residues. The CDR3 loop is CASSLEGGNEQFF. CDR3 coding DNA: TGTGCCAGCAGCTTAGAAGGCGGGAATGAGCAGTTCTTC.